Below, 10 T cell receptor beta chains from the same sample are listed, as sequenced in a study of T cells in Graves' hyperthyroidism and ophthalmopathy. RNA transcripts yielded amplified TCR beta CDR3 regions. HTBI primers drove first-round RT-PCR of the TCR CDR3. Each CDR3 protein is one row after TCRdb ran MiXCR on the multiplex PCR reads. The sample consists of around 340,000 distinct CDR3 sequences, about 20% of them appearing once. Sample: blood. Every receptor here comes from a woman between 45 and 65 years old with Graves' hyperthyroidism.

This clonotype has only a few counts. The chain has TRBV5-6 and TRBJ1-1; perhaps TRBD1 as D (5 bases). The CDR3 contains 12 residues. Trimming pared 7 bases from V and 5 bases from J, leaving 12 bases between. The germline V gene encodes CDR1 SGHDT and CDR2 YYEEEE. The CDR3 sequence is CASGEGMTEAFF. In DNA, the CDR3 is TGTGCCAGCGGCGAGGGGATGACTGAAGCTTTCTTT.

The CDR3 here is CASSGRVQLHGDEQYV. CDR3 nucleotide sequence: TGTGCCAGCAGTGGGCGGGTACAGCTACATGGGGACGAGCAGTACGTC. This chain uses TRBV6-1 with TRBJ2-7, with a tentative D call TRBD2 (5 bases). V lost 4 bases to trimming and J lost 5 bases, with 21 bases between them. The CDR3 is made up of 16 amino acids. CDR1 is MNHNS and CDR2 is SASEGT in the germline V gene.

In its sample, this clonotype was seen a few times. V usage is TRBV30 and J usage is TRBJ2-2, with 7 positions matching TRBD1. The germline V gene has CDR1 GTSNPN and CDR2 SVGIG (reference sequence). V shed 4 bases and J 1 base; nucleotides not matched to a gene: 3. The CDR3 covers 14 residues. The CDR3 nucleotides read TGTGCCTGGACCAGGACAGGGAACACCGGGGAGCTGTTTTTT. It specifies CAWTRTGNTGELFF.

In its sample, this clonotype was seen a few times. The J gene is TRBJ2-5, the V gene TRBV7-9; D is uncertain. V was trimmed by 1 base and J by 5 bases, leaving 8 bases between them. The CDR3 covers 13 residues. Looked up from germline, CDR1 is SEHNR and CDR2 is FQNEAQ (reference sequence). CDR3 residues: CASSLGTSETQYF. The CDR3 DNA follows: TGTGCCAGCAGCTTAGGGACCAGCGAGACCCAGTACTTC.

The chain joins TRBV5-4 to TRBJ1-6; D gene ambiguous. Trimming stripped 0 bases from V and 5 bases from J, with 9 bases between. The CDR3 loop spans 15 amino acids. The germline V gene encodes CDR1 SGHNT and CDR2 YYREEE (reference sequence). The DNA for the CDR3 is TGTGCCAGCAGCTTGGAAGGCACAAATAATTCACCCCTCCACTTT. Protein product: CASSLEGTNNSPLHF.

This clonotype was seen just once. The rearrangement links TRBV28 to TRBJ2-5, with 8 bases lining up with TRBD2. The CDR3 is made up of 15 amino acids. Germline values: CDR1 MDHEN, CDR2 SYDVKM. Losses at the gene ends were 5 bases for V and 5 bases for J; bases not matched to a gene: 10. The CDR3 loop reads CASSITSGGWETQYF. The CDR3 nucleotides read TGTGCCAGCAGTATAACTAGCGGAGGATGGGAGACCCAGTACTTC.

This chain joins TRBV11-2 and TRBJ2-7, with a possible D match to TRBD1 (7 bases). The CDR3 length is 16 residues. V lost 4 bases, J lost 0 bases, and 16 bases lay in between. Germline V gene sequence: CDR1 SGHAT, CDR2 FQNNGV. In DNA form, the CDR3 reads TGTGCCAGCAGCTCCGCCAGGGGGGAAAGCTCCTACGAGCAGTACTTC. Translated: CASSSARGESSYEQYF.

This clonotype has at least ten counts. The CDR3 reads CASTKDGRATSTDTQYF. DNA for the CDR3: TGTGCCAGCACCAAAGACGGACGGGCAACTAGCACAGATACGCAGTATTTT. The chain employs TRBV7-9 and TRBJ2-3; D unresolved. Trimming left V 7 bases short and J 0 bases short, with 20 bases between. The CDR3 consists of 17 residues. Germline CDR1 is SEHNR and CDR2 is FQNEAQ (reference sequence).

This clonotype was observed at least ten times. The gene calls are TRBV27 and TRBJ1-1, with TRBD1 as a possible D gene (6 bases). The germline CDR1 and CDR2 sequences are MNHEY and SMNVEV (reference sequence). Trimming cost V 6 bases and J 1 base, with 15 bases left between them. This CDR3 has 15 residues. The CDR3 bases are TGTGCCAGCAGAAGAACCGGGACACCGAACACTGAAGCTTTCTTT. Translated: CASRRTGTPNTEAFF.

The rearrangement joins TRBV6-4 to TRBJ2-2; D might be TRBD2 (5 bases). Deletions cut 5 bases from V and 3 bases from J, with 16 bases between. In germline, CDR1 is MRHNA, CDR2 SNTAGT. The CDR3 is 16 amino acids. The CDR3 reads CASSLTGSLYTGELFF. CDR3 in DNA: TGTGCCAGCAGTCTCACGGGGAGCCTATACACCGGGGAGCTGTTTTTT.